This T cell receptor (beta chain) was profiled in a study of blood T cells in healthy people across ages. For the second PCR, which ran for roughly 6 to 12 cycles, a sample-barcoded 5' primer and a J-beta primer mix were used. TCRdb reprocessed the 5' RACE reads with MiXCR, giving one entry per CDR3 protein. The sample has around 1,700,000 distinct CDR3 sequences, 28% seen once. The CDR3 is made up of 14 amino acids. V gave up 2 bases and J gave up 6 bases; unmatched junction bases: 6. Germline-derived CDR1 and CDR2 are SGDLS and YYNGEE. In its sample, this clonotype was seen a few times. Material: blood. This TCR came from a woman under 40 in good health. The chain couples TRBV9 to TRBJ2-3, with TRBD2 matching 7 bases. The CDR3 spells CASSVDVSGDTQYF. CDR3 DNA sequence: TGTGCCAGCAGCGTGGACGTTAGCGGGGATACGCAGTATTTT.